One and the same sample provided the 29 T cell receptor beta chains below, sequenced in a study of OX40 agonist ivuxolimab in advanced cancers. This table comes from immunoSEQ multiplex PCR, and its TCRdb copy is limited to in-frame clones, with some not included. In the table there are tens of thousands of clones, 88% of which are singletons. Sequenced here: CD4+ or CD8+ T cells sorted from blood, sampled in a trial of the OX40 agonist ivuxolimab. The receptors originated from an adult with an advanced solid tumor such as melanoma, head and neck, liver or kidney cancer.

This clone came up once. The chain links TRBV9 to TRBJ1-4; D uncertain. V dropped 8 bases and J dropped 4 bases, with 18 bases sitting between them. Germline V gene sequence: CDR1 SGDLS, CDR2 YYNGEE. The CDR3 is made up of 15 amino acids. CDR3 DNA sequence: TGTGCCAGTCAGTTAGTGGCAGAAGATAATGAAAAACTGTTTTTT. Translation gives CASQLVAEDNEKLFF.

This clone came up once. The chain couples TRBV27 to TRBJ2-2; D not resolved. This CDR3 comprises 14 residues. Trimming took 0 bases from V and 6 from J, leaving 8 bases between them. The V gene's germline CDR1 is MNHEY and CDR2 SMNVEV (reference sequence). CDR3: CASSLSTSPGELFF. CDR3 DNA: TGTGCCAGCAGTTTATCGACTTCCCCCGGGGAGCTGTTTTTT.

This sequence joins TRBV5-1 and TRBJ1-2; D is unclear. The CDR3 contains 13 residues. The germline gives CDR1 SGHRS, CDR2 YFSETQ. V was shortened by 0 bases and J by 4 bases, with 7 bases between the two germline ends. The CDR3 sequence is CASSLGAGYGYTF. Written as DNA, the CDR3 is TGCGCCAGCAGCTTGGGAGCAGGCTATGGCTACACCTTC.

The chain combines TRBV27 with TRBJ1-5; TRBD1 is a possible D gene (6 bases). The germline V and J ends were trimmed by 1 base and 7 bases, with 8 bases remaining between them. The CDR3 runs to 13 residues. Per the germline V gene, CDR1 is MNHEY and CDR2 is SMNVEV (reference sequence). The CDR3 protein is CASSLLGGQPQHF. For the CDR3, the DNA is TGTGCCAGCAGTTTATTAGGGGGGCAGCCCCAGCATTTT.

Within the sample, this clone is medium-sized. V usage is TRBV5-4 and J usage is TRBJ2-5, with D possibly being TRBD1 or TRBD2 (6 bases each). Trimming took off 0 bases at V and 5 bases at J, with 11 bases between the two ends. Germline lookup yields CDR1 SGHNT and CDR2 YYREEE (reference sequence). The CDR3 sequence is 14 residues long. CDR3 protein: CASSLAGAGETQYF. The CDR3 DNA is TGTGCCAGCAGCTTGGCGGGGGCGGGGGAGACCCAGTACTTC.

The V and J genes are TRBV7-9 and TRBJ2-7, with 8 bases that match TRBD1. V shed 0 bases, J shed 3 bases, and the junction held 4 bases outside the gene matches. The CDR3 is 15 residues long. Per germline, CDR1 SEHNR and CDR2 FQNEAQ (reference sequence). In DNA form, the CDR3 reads TGTGCCAGCAGCTTAGCGTGGGGGACAGGCTACGAGCAGTACTTC. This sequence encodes CASSLAWGTGYEQYF.

The CDR3 DNA is TGCGCCAGCGGCAACGGGACCCCCCTTGGGGAGACCCAGTACTTC. This encodes CASGNGTPLGETQYF. This chain links TRBV10-1 with TRBJ2-5; tentatively, D is TRBD1 or TRBD2 (5 bases each). The germline gives CDR1 WNHNN, CDR2 SYGVQD (reference sequence). The CDR3 runs 15 residues. The germline V and J ends were trimmed by 8 bases and 5 bases, with 21 bases remaining between them.

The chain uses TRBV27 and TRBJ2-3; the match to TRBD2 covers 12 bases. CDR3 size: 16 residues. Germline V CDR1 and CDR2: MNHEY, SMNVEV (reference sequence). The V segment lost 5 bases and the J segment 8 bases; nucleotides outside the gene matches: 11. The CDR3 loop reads CASSLAGTSGPLTQYF. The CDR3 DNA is TGTGCCAGCAGTCTCGCCGGGACTAGCGGGCCTCTTACGCAGTATTTT.

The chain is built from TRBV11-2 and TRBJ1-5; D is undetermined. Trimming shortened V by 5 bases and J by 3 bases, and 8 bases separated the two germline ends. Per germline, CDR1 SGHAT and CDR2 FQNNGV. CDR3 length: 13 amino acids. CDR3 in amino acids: CASSGGPNQPQHF. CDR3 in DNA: TGTGCCAGCAGCGGAGGCCCCAATCAGCCCCAGCATTTT.

In DNA, the CDR3 is TGTGCCACACGAGAGGCAACTAATGAAAAACTGTTTTTT. This gives the protein CATREATNEKLFF. The chain carries TRBV10-3 and TRBJ1-4; D not resolved. Trimming took 10 bases from V and 0 from J, leaving 9 bases between them. Germline V gene data show CDR1 as ENHRY and CDR2 as SYGVKD. There are 13 residues in the CDR3.

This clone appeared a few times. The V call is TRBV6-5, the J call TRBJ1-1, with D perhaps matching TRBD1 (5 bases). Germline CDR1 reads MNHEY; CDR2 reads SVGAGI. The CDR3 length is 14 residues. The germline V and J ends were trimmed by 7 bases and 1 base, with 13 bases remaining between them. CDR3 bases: TGTGCCAGCAATCTCGGGGACTCGAACACTGAAGCTTTCTTT. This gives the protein CASNLGDSNTEAFF.

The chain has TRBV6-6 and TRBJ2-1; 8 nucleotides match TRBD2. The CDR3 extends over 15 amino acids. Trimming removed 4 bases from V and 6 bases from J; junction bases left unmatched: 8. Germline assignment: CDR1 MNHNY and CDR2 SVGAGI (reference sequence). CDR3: CASSSGWTSSNEQFF. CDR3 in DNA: TGTGCCAGCAGTTCTGGCTGGACTAGCAGCAATGAGCAGTTCTTC.

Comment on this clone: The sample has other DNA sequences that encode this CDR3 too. CDR3 sequence reads: CASSSTGTGEETQYF. Here the CDR3 DNA reads TGTGCCAGCAGTTCCACCGGGACAGGGGAGGAGACCCAGTACTTC. V gene TRBV6-6 combines with J gene TRBJ2-5; TRBD1 aligns across 10 bases. The J segment lost 5 bases and the V segment lost 4 bases, leaving 7 bases of the junction unmatched. This CDR3 comprises 15 residues. CDR1 is MNHNY, CDR2 SVGAGI, per germline (reference sequence).

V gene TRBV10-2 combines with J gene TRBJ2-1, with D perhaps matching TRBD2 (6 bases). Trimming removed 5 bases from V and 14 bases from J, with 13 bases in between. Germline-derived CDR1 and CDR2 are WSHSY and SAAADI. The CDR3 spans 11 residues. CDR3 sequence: CASSRGEEEFF. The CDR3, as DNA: TGCGCCAGCAGTCGCGGGGAAGAGGAGTTCTTC.

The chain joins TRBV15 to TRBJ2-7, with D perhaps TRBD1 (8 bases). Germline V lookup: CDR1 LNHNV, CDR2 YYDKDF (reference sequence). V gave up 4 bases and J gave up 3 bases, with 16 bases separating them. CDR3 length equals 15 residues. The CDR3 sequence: CATSTGQGGFYEQYF. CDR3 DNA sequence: TGTGCCACCAGCACCGGACAGGGAGGGTTCTACGAGCAGTACTTC.

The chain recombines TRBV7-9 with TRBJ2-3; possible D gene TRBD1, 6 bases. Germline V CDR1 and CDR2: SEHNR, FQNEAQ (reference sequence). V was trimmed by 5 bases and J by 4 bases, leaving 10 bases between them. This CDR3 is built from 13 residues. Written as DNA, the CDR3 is TGTGCCAGCAGCCCTACAGGGTCAGATACGCAGTATTTT. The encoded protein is CASSPTGSDTQYF. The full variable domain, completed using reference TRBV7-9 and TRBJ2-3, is DTGVSQNPRHKITKRGQNVTFRCDPISEHNRLYWYRQTLGQGPEFLTYFQNEAQLEKSRLLSDRFSAERPKGSFSTLEIQRTEQGDSAMYLCASSPTGSDTQYFGPGTRLTVL.

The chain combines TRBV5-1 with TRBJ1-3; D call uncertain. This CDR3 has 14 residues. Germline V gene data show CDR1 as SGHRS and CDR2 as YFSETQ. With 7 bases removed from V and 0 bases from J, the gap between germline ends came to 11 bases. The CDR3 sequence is CASAKDLSGNTIYF. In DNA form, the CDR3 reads TGCGCCAGCGCGAAGGACCTCTCTGGAAACACCATATATTTT.

In DNA form, the CDR3 reads TGCAGCGTTGATAGCGGGAGGGCTTCTAGCACAGATACGCAGTATTTT. Amino acids: CSVDSGRASSTDTQYF. The chain has TRBV29-1 and TRBJ2-3; TRBD2 agrees at 11 bases. The CDR3 has 16 amino acids. Per the germline V gene, CDR1 is SQVTM and CDR2 is ANQGSEA. Trimming removed 3 bases from V and 0 bases from J; junction bases left unmatched: 5.

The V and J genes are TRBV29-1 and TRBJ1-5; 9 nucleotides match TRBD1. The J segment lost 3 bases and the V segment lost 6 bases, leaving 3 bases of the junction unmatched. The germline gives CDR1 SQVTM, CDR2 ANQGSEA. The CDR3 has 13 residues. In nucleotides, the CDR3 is TGCAGCGTCACAGGGGGCCCCAATCAGCCCCAGCATTTT. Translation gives CSVTGGPNQPQHF.

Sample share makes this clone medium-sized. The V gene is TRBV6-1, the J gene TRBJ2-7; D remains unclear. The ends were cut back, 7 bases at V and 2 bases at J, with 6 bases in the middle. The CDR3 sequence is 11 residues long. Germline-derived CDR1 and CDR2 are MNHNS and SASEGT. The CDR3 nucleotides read TGTGCCAGCATCCTAACCTACGAGCAGTACTTC. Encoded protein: CASILTYEQYF.

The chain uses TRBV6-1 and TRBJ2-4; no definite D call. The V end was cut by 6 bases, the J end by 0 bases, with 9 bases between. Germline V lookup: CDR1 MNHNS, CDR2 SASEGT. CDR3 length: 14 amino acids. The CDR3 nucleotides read TGTGCCAGCAGCAGAGATTTAGCCAAAAACATTCAGTACTTC. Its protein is CASSRDLAKNIQYF.

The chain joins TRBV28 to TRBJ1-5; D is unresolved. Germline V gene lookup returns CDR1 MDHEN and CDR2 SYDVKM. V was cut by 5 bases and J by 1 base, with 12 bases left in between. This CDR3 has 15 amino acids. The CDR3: CASSEGGISNQPQHF. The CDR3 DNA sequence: TGTGCCAGCAGTGAAGGAGGGATAAGCAATCAGCCCCAGCATTTT.

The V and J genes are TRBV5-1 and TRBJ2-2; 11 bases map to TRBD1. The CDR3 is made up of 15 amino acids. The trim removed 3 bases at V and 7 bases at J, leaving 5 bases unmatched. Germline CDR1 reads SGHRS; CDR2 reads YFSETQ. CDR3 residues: CASSYGQGADGELFF. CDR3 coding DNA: TGCGCCAGCAGCTACGGACAGGGGGCCGACGGGGAGCTGTTTTTT.

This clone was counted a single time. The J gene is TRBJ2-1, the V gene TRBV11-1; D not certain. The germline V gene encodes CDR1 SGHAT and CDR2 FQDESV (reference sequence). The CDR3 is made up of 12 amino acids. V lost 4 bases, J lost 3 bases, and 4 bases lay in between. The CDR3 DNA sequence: TGTGCCAGCAGCTGGGGCTACAATGAGCAGTTCTTC. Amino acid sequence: CASSWGYNEQFF.

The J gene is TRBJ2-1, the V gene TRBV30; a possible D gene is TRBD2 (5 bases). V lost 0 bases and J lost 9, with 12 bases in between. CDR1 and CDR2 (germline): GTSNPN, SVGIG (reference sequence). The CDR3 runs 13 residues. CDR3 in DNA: TGTGCCTGGAGTGTGGCCCGGGGAGCTGAGCAGTTCTTC. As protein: CAWSVARGAEQFF.

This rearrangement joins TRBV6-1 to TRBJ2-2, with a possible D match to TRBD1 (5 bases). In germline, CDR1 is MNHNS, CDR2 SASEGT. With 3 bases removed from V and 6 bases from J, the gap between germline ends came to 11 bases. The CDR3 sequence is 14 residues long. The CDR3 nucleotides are TGTGCCAGCAGTGATATAGGGGATCCCGGGGAGCTGTTTTTT. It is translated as CASSDIGDPGELFF.

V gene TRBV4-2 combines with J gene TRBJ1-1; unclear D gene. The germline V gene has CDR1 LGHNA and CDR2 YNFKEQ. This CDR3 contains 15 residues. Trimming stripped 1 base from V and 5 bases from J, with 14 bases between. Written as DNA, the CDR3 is TGTGCCAGCAGCCAAGTAAGTGCCAGGAAGACTGAAGCTTTCTTT. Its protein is CASSQVSARKTEAFF.

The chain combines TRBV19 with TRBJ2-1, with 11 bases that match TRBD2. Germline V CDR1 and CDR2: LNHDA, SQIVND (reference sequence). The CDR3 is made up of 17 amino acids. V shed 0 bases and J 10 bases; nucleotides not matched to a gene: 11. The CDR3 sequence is CASSIDLLAGDSGEQFF. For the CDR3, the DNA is TGTGCCAGTAGTATAGATCTACTAGCGGGAGATTCGGGCGAGCAGTTCTTC. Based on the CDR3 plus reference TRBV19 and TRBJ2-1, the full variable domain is DGGITQSPKYLFRKEGQNVTLSCEQNLNHDAMYWYRQDPGQGLRLIYYSQIVNDFQKGDIAEGYSVSREKKESFPLTVTSAQKNPTAFYLCASSIDLLAGDSGEQFFGPGTRLTVL.

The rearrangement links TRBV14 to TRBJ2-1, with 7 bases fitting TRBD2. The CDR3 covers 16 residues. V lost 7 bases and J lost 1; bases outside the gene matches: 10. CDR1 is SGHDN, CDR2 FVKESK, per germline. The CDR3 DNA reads TGTGCCAGCAAGGACTGGGGGGGAACGTCCTACAATGAGCAGTTCTTC. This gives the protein CASKDWGGTSYNEQFF.